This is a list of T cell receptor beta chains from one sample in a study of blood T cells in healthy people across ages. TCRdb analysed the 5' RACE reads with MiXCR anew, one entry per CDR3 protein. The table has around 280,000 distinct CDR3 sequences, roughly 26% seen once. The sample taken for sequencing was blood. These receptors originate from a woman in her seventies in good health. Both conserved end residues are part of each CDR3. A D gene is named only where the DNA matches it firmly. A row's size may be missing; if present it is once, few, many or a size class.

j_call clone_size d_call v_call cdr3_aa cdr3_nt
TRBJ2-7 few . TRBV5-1 CASSLEMSYYEQYF TGCGCCAGCAGCTTGGAGATGAGCTACTACGAGCAGTACTTC
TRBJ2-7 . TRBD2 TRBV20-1 CSASGRAYEQYF TGCAGTGCTAGCGGGAGGGCCTACGAGCAGTACTTC
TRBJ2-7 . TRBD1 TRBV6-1 CASSMKGTGRYEQYF TGTGCCAGCAGTATGAAGGGGACAGGGCGCTACGAGCAGTACTTC
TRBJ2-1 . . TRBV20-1 CSARSESSYNEQFF TGCAGTGCTCGGAGCGAGAGCTCCTACAATGAGCAGTTCTTC
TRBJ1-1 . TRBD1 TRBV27 CASRDRSLNTEAFF TGTGCCAGCCGGGACAGGAGTCTGAACACTGAAGCTTTCTTT
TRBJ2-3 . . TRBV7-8 CASSPNLGADTQYF TGTGCCAGCAGCCCGAATTTGGGGGCAGATACGCAGTATTTT
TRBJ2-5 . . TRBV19 CASSIEVSGSRTQYF TGTGCCAGTAGTATAGAAGTGTCGGGGTCAAGGACCCAGTACTTC
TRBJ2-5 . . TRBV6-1 CASSAGMLYQETQYF TGTGCCAGCAGCGCAGGGATGTTGTACCAAGAGACCCAGTACTTC
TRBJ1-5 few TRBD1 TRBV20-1 CSARDRGINQPQHF TGCAGTGCTAGAGACAGGGGGATCAATCAGCCCCAGCATTTT
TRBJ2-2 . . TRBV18 CASSPSSGYIANTGELFF TGTGCCAGCTCCCCGTCCTCTGGCTACATCGCGAACACCGGGGAGCTGTTTTTT
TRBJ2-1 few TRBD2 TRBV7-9 CASSLKREEGEQFF TGTGCCAGCAGCTTAAAGCGGGAGGAAGGTGAGCAGTTCTTC
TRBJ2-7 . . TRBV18 CASSPDTPQVSYEQYF TGTGCCAGCTCACCCGACACCCCTCAGGTCTCCTACGAGCAGTACTTC
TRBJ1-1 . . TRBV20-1 CSARVGNQNTEAFF TGCAGTGCCAGGGTCGGGAACCAGAACACTGAAGCTTTCTTT
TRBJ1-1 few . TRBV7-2 CASTLGQNTEAFF TGTGCCAGCACCCTGGGACAGAACACTGAAGCTTTCTTT
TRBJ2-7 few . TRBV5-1 CASSPGDGYEQYF TGCGCCAGCAGCCCGGGGGACGGATACGAGCAGTACTTC
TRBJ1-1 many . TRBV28 CASSLTGFHEAFF TGTGCCAGCAGTTTAACGGGCTTCCATGAAGCTTTCTTT
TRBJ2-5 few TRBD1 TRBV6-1 CASRDRARGTQYF TGTGCCAGCAGGGACAGGGCCCGAGGGACCCAGTACTTC